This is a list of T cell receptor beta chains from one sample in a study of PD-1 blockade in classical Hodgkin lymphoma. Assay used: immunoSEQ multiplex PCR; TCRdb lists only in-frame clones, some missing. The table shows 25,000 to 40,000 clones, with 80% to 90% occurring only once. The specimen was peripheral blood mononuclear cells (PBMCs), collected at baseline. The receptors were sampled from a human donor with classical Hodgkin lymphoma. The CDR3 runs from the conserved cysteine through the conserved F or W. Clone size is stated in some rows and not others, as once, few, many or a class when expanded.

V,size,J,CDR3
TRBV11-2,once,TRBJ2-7,CASSLQGYEQYF
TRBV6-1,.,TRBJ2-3,CASRSGTTSTDTQYF
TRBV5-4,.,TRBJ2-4,CASSLERVGAKNIQYF
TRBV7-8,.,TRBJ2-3,CASTKALARSDTQYF
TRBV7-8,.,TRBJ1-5,CASSLDQFTGALSQPQHF
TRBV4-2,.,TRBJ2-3,CASSQDPMDTQYF
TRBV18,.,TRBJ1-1,CASSENIRVVEAFF
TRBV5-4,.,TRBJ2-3,CASSLAVRNSEDTQYF
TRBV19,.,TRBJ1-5,CASSISEVNQPQHF
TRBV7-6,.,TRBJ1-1,CASSLIRAGNTEAFF
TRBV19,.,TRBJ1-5,CASTNLPRGSNQPQHF
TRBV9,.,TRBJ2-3,CASSVAAPADTQYF
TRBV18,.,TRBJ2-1,CASSRVRGYNEQFF
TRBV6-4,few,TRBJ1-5,CASSEGGWGSNQPQHF
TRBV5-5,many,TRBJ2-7,CASSPGNEQYF
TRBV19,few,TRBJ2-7,CASSIIGNSYEQYF
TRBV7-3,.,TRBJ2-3,CASSPGLSTDTQYF
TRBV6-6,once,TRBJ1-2,CAVQGNYGYTF
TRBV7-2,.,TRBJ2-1,CASSLVFSGSGAYNEQFF
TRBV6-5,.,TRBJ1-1,CASSSPQGYTEAFF
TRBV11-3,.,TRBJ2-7,CASSLELGSSYEQYF
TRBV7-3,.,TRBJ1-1,CASSLLGAGNTEAFF
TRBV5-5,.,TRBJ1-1,CASSPPQGMNTEAFF
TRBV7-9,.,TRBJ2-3,CASSGSGSTDTQYF
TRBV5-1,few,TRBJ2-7,CASSPDNTYEQYF
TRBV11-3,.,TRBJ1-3,CASSLTTGYSFGNTIYF
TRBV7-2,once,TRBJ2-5,CASSLGGGRETQYF
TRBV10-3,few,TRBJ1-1,CAISEGEGTEAFF
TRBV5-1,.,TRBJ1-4,CASSLQGVPNEKLFF
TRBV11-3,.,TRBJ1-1,CASSFGVDTEAFF
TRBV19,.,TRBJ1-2,CASSMRGESGYTF
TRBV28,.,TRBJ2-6,CASSIAYLTQSRANVLTF
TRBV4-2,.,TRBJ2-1,CASSQAQGALDEQFF
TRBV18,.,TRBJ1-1,CASSRDPNTEAFF
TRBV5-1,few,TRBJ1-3,CASSPDNSGNTIYF
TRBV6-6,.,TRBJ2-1,CASSYGDSYNEQFF
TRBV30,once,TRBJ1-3,CAWSKTGVGNTIYF
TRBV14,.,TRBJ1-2,CASSQMQGLVGYGYTF
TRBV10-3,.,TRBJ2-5,CAISEGAFRTQYF
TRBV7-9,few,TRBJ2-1,CASSLVVHEQFF
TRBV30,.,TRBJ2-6,CAWSAGGSGANVLTF
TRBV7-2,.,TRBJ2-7,CASSPDFSSYEQYF
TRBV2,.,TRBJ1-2,CASSVKLTGRGYTF
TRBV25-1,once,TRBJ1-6,CASSAARGSYNSPLHF
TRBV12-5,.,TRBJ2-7,CASGDYEQYF
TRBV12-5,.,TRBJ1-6,CASGLGPGFSENSPLHF
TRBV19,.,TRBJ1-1,CASSIQASVITEAFF
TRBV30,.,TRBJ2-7,CAWSHSYEQYF
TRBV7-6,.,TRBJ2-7,CASSLTRVGEQYF
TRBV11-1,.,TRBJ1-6,CASSKSGTENSPLHF
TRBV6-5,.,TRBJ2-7,CASSSNYEQYF
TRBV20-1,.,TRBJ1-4,CSARGEKLFF
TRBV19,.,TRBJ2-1,CASSLFRGPNNEQFF
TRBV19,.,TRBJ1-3,CASSTGQVAGNTIYF
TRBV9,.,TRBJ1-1,CASSVAIQGRDTEAFF
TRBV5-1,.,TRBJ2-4,CASSTPGRDIQYF
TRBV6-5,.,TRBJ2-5,CASRKAGLLGTQYF
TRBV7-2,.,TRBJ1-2,CASSSPLGGYTF
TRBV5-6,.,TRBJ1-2,CASNVQGGYGYTF